This TCR beta chain is from a study of vaccination and CD4 T cells after COVID-19. Study background: The convalescent group had six males, four females, seven Caucasians, two Asians, one multiracial.

Trimming pared 1 base from V and 1 base from J, leaving 8 bases between. Germline V lookup: CDR1 SGHVS, CDR2 FQNEAQ. The CDR3 totals 14 residues. With the Oncomine TCR Beta short-read assay, DNA from cultured CD4+ T cells was sequenced. Genomic DNA from cultured CD4+ T cells was extracted. TCRdb itself ran the PCR reads through MiXCR, one entry per CDR3 protein. This sample has more than 15,000 distinct CDR3 sequences, with around 60% found just once. Study findings and constraints: Within convalescent individuals, 304 out of 307 vaccine-specific clones proved to be spike mono-reactive.

About this clonotype itself: Its antigen is not identified.

Treatment described: roughly ten-day PBMC culture with coronavirus spike peptide pools or control peptides (ViraFEST assay). This clonotype originated in a human donor who had recovered from COVID-19. The specimen sequenced was CD4+ T cells from blood, cultured in vitro. The rearrangement joins TRBV7-8 to TRBJ2-7; D is possibly TRBD1 (5 bases). The CDR3 bases are TGTGCCAGCAGCTTAGGACAGCTTTCCTACGAGCAGTACTTC. It is translated as CASSLGQLSYEQYF.